One and the same sample provided the 22 T cell receptor beta chains below, sequenced in a study of shared clonotypes between healthy human individuals. Produced via immunoSEQ multiplex PCR; TCRdb's table is partial and in-frame only. The repertoire consists of about 2.4 million clones, with more than 90% occurring once and the leading ten covering more than 0.12%. Sample: naive CD4+ T cells sorted from blood. Documented subset: CD45RA+ positively selected. The receptors stem from a man younger than 30 in good health.

This chain uses TRBV11-2 with TRBJ2-1; no clear D. V shed 3 bases and J shed 1 base, with 7 bases lying between them. Germline assignment: CDR1 SGHAT and CDR2 FQNNGV. The CDR3 has 14 residues. CDR3 DNA sequence: TGTGCCAGCAGCTTTGTGGCATCCTACAATGAGCAGTTCTTC. Its protein product is CASSFVASYNEQFF.

The rearrangement links TRBV27 to TRBJ1-5; the match to TRBD1 covers 9 bases. The V gene end was trimmed by 5 bases and the J gene end by 5 bases; junction bases not matched to a gene: 7. The CDR3 covers 15 residues. Germline V CDR1 and CDR2: MNHEY, SMNVEV (reference sequence). The CDR3 loop reads CASSPGTGTHQPQHF. The CDR3 nucleotides are TGTGCCAGCAGTCCCGGGACAGGGACCCATCAGCCCCAGCATTTT.

On this clone: The same CDR3 arises from other DNA sequences in this sample as well. This sequence joins TRBV2 and TRBJ2-7, with TRBD1 matching 10 bases. The CDR3 is made up of 14 amino acids. Germline lookup yields CDR1 SNHLY and CDR2 FYNNEI. The ends lost 6 bases at V and 0 bases at J; junction bases unmatched: 2. The CDR3 sequence: CASRGQGLSYEQYF. CDR3 coding DNA: TGTGCCAGCAGGGGACAGGGGCTCTCCTACGAGCAGTACTTC.

The rearrangement joins TRBV18 to TRBJ2-2; no firm D call. The germline gives CDR1 KGHSH, CDR2 LQKENI. V was pared by 0 bases and J by 14 bases, with 13 bases between. The CDR3 is 13 amino acids. CDR3 sequence reads: CASSPPKGPGLFF. The CDR3 DNA reads as TGTGCCAGCTCACCACCGAAAGGCCCTGGACTGTTTTTT.

CDR3 region: CASRIKGSREKATGELFF. DNA for the CDR3: TGTGCCAGCAGAATCAAGGGGAGTAGGGAGAAGGCGACCGGGGAGCTGTTTTTT. This chain links TRBV27 with TRBJ2-2; D tentatively reads TRBD1 or TRBD2 (5 bases each). The germline V gene has CDR1 MNHEY and CDR2 SMNVEV (reference sequence). This CDR3 has 18 residues. V was cut by 6 bases and J by 5 bases, with 25 bases left in between.

The V gene is TRBV6-1, the J gene TRBJ2-1; TRBD2 matches at 10 bases. From germline, CDR1 is MNHNS and CDR2 SASEGT. V shed 1 base and J 0 bases; nucleotides not matched to a gene: 6. The CDR3 contains 18 residues. The CDR3 reads CASSEGPLAGISYNEQFF. The CDR3 bases are TGTGCCAGCAGTGAAGGCCCACTAGCGGGGATCTCCTACAATGAGCAGTTCTTC.

The V call is TRBV6-1, the J call TRBJ2-5; perhaps TRBD2 as D (6 bases). V was trimmed by 4 bases and J by 5 bases, leaving 14 bases between them. Per germline, CDR1 MNHNS and CDR2 SASEGT. CDR3 size: 14 residues. The chain's CDR3 is CASSVGGPWETQYF. DNA for the CDR3: TGTGCCAGCAGTGTAGGAGGGCCGTGGGAGACCCAGTACTTC.

The table lists this clone with a count of one. The chain is built from TRBV28 and TRBJ2-5; 8 bases are a match to TRBD1. The J segment lost 5 bases and the V segment lost 5 bases, leaving 10 bases of the junction unmatched. This CDR3 is 15 amino acids long. CDR1 and CDR2 (germline): MDHEN, SYDVKM. The CDR3 DNA is TGTGCCAGCAGTACCCAGGGGGCCACATTGGAGACCCAGTACTTC. This encodes CASSTQGATLETQYF.

V gene TRBV25-1 combines with J gene TRBJ2-7; D possibly corresponds to TRBD2 (6 bases). There are 13 residues in the CDR3. Germline V gene sequence: CDR1 MGHDK, CDR2 SYGVNS. Deletions cut 8 bases from V and 3 bases from J, with 14 bases between. The CDR3 loop reads CASRGGGSYEQYF. CDR3 coding DNA: TGTGCCAGCCGGGGTGGGGGGAGCTACGAGCAGTACTTC.

The V call is TRBV4-3, the J call TRBJ2-1; a possible D gene is TRBD1 (5 bases). The CDR3 has 18 residues. V lost 0 bases and J 6 bases, leaving 21 bases between the germline ends. Germline V CDR1 and CDR2: LGHNA, YSLEER. CDR3 region: CASSQDNAAARGRNEQFF. CDR3 in DNA: TGCGCCAGCAGCCAAGATAATGCGGCGGCTAGGGGCCGCAATGAGCAGTTCTTC.

V and J are TRBV5-1 and TRBJ2-2, with 7 bases aligning to TRBD1. The CDR3 is 16 residues long. Trimming removed 9 bases from V and 5 bases from J; junction bases left unmatched: 16. Germline values: CDR1 SGHRS, CDR2 YFSETQ. The CDR3 DNA reads TGCGCCACCCCACCATTGAGGGGGCGATGGACCGGGGAGCTGTTTTTT. It yields the protein CATPPLRGRWTGELFF.

The V gene is TRBV7-9, the J gene TRBJ1-2, with a tentative D call TRBD1 (6 bases). Deletions cut 3 bases from V and 8 bases from J, with 25 bases between. Germline V gene sequence: CDR1 SEHNR, CDR2 FQNEAQ (reference sequence). This CDR3 is 17 amino acids long. The CDR3 region has the DNA TGTGCCAGCAGCTTCAGCGGAGACAGGCCTTTCGTTTACGGCTACACCTTC. Amino acids: CASSFSGDRPFVYGYTF.

This clone has more than one count but fewer than ten. The chain recombines TRBV29-1 with TRBJ2-5; no reliable D call. V was cut by 6 bases and J by 4 bases, with 15 bases left in between. The CDR3 length is 13 residues. CDR1 and CDR2 (germline): SQVTM, ANQGSEA. CDR3 sequence reads: CSVETQLVETQYF. The CDR3 DNA reads as TGCAGCGTGGAAACACAATTAGTAGAGACCCAGTACTTC.

This clone was observed a single time. The V call is TRBV18, the J call TRBJ1-1, with D perhaps matching TRBD1 (6 bases). Between the trimmed V and J ends, which lost 3 bases and 0 bases, there was a span of 23 bases. This CDR3 region has 19 residues. Per germline, CDR1 KGHSH and CDR2 LQKENI. The CDR3 reads CASSPSSIPYGGVNTEAFF. Here the CDR3 DNA reads TGTGCCAGCTCACCCTCCAGTATCCCCTACGGGGGCGTGAACACTGAAGCTTTCTTT.

The chain uses TRBV7-2 and TRBJ2-1; TRBD1 aligns across 9 bases. Trimming at V came to 0 bases and at J to 7 bases, leaving 7 bases not matched to a gene. The length of the CDR3 is 16 residues. Germline assignment: CDR1 SGHTA and CDR2 FQGNSA. The CDR3 nucleotides read TGTGCCAGCAGCTTAGCTGGGACAGGGATTAAGAATGAGCAGTTCTTC. Translated, it gives CASSLAGTGIKNEQFF.

The rearrangement uses TRBV7-3 and TRBJ1-2; D is ambiguous. The CDR3 has 14 amino acids. Deletions cut 5 bases from V and 4 bases from J, with 14 bases between. Germline V gene lookup returns CDR1 SGHTA and CDR2 FQGTGA. In nucleotides, the CDR3 is TGTGCCAGCAGCCCGAAGGGCGGGATCTATGGCTACACCTTC. Translating gives CASSPKGGIYGYTF. Variable domain in full (rest from reference TRBV7-3 and TRBJ1-2): GAGVSQTPSNKVTEKGKYVELRCDPISGHTALYWYRQSLGQGPEFLIYFQGTGAADDSGLPNDRFFAVRPEGSVSTLKIQRTERGDSAVYLCASSPKGGIYGYTFGSGTRLTVV.

The gene calls are TRBV5-1 and TRBJ2-3; D assignment may be TRBD1 or TRBD2 (5 bases each). Trimming removed 4 bases from V and 4 bases from J, with 13 bases in between. The CDR3 totals 14 residues. From germline, CDR1 is SGHRS and CDR2 YFSETQ. The CDR3 region has the DNA TGCGCCAGCAGCAGGGGCGGGCCCGCAGATACGCAGTATTTT. Translating gives CASSRGGPADTQYF.

V is TRBV5-1 and J is TRBJ2-2; TRBD2 aligns across 10 bases. CDR3 size: 17 residues. V gave up 3 bases and J gave up 0 bases; unmatched junction bases: 5. CDR1 and CDR2 from the germline V gene are SGHRS and YFSETQ. The CDR3 DNA reads TGCGCCAGCAGCTCGGGACTAGCGCCTACGAACACCGGGGAGCTGTTTTTT. Translated, it gives CASSSGLAPTNTGELFF.

The chain links TRBV7-2 to TRBJ2-4; D remains ambiguous. The V and J ends lost 1 base and 0 bases respectively, with 10 bases between them. The CDR3 runs to 16 residues. Germline CDR1 reads SGHTA; CDR2 reads FQGNSA. CDR3 coding DNA: TGTGCCAGCAGCTTAGACGGAACCCTAGCCAAAAACATTCAGTACTTC. The encoded protein is CASSLDGTLAKNIQYF.

The rearrangement links TRBV7-9 to TRBJ1-2, with TRBD1 as a possible D gene (5 bases). CDR3 length equals 16 residues. CDR1 SEHNR and CDR2 FQNEAQ come from the germline V gene (reference sequence). Trimming removed 7 bases at V and 6 bases at J, with 24 bases between. The CDR3 sequence: CASTEDTTAPFDGYTF. As DNA, the CDR3 is TGTGCCAGCACCGAAGACACGACAGCGCCCTTTGATGGCTACACCTTC.

The chain employs TRBV4-1 and TRBJ2-3, with a possible D match to TRBD2 (6 bases). CDR1 and CDR2 (germline): MGHRA, YSYEKL. V lost 1 base and J 1 base, leaving 12 bases between the germline ends. This CDR3 spans 16 amino acids. The CDR3 sequence: CASSQGWASGTDTQYF. The CDR3 DNA is TGCGCCAGCAGCCAAGGATGGGCTAGCGGCACAGATACGCAGTATTTT.

This clone was observed a single time. The gene calls are TRBV30 and TRBJ1-5; D is unclear. The length of the CDR3 is 16 residues. Deletions cut 0 bases from V and 4 bases from J, with 16 bases between. Germline CDR1 is GTSNPN and CDR2 is SVGIG (reference sequence). The CDR3 sequence: CAWSVRAVVGNQPQHF. CDR3 DNA sequence: TGTGCCTGGAGTGTAAGGGCCGTGGTCGGTAATCAGCCCCAGCATTTT.